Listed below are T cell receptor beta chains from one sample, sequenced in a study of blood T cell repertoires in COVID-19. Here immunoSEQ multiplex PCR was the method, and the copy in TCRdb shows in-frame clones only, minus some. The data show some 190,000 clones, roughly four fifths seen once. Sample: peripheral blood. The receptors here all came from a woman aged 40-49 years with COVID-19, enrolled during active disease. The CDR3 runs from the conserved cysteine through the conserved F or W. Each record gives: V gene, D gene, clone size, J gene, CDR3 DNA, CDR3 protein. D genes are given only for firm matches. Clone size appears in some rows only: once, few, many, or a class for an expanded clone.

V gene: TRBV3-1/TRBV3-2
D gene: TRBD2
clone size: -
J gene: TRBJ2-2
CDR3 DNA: TGTGCCAGCAGCCTCAGAGCGGGAGCGAACACCGGGGAGCTGTTTTTT
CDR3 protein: CASSLRAGANTGELFF

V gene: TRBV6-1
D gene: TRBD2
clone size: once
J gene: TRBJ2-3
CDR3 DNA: TGTGCCAGCAGTGATCGTGGACTAGCGGGAGTAGATACGCAGTATTTT
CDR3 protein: CASSDRGLAGVDTQYF

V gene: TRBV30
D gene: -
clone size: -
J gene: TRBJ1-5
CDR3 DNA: TGTGCCTGGAGTGTAATGGGGTTAGGGGGTCAGCCCCAGCATTTT
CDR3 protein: CAWSVMGLGGQPQHF

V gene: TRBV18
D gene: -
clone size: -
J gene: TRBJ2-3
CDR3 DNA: TGTGCCAGCTCACCCGGTACAGGAGATACGCAGTATTTT
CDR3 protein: CASSPGTGDTQYF

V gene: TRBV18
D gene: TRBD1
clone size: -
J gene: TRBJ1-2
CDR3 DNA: TGTGCCAGCTCAGCAACTCCGGGACAGGCGGACTATGGCTACACCTTC
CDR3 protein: CASSATPGQADYGYTF

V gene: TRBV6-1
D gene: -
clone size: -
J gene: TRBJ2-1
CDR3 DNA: TGTGCCAGCAGTGAACAGGGGTTTGGGGCCTACAATGAGCAGTTCTTC
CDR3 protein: CASSEQGFGAYNEQFF

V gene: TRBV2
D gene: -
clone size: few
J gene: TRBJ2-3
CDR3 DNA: TGTGCCAGCAATTACGGTGGTAGCACAGATACGCAGTATTTT
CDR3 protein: CASNYGGSTDTQYF

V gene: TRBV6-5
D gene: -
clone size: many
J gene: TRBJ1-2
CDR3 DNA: TGTGCCAGCAGGGAGCTGGCGCCTAACTATGGCTACACCTTC
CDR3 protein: CASRELAPNYGYTF

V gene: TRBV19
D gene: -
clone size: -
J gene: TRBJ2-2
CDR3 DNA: TGTGCCAGTAGTACCACAGGGTCCGGGGAGCTGTTTTTT
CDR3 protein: CASSTTGSGELFF

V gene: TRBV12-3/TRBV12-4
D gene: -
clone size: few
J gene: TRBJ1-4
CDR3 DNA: TGTGCCAGCAGCTTCGGGGGGGAAAAACTGTTTTTT
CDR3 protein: CASSFGGEKLFF

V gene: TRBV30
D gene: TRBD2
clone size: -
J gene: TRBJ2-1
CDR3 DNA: TGTGCCTGGAGTTCAGCTAGCGGTTCCTACAATGAGCAGTTCTTC
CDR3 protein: CAWSSASGSYNEQFF

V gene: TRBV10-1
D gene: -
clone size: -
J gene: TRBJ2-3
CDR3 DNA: TGCGCCAGCAGTGAGTCCCAGTACACAGATACGCAGTATTTT
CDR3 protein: CASSESQYTDTQYF

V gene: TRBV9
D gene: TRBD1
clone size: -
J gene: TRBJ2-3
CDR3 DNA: TGTGCCAGCAGCGGAAAGACAGGGGTGCGCACAGATACGCAGTATTTT
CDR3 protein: CASSGKTGVRTDTQYF

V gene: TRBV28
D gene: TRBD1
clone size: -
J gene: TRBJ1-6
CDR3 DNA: TGTGCCAGCATCACAGGGGGCGCGGGTAACTCACCCCTCCACTTT
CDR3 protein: CASITGGAGNSPLHF

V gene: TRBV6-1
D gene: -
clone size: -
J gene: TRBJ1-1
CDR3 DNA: TGTGCCAGCAGTGAGGGGGGTTGGGGCACTGAAGCTTTCTTT
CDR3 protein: CASSEGGWGTEAFF

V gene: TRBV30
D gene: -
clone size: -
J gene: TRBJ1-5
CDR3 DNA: TGTGCCTGGACTCAGGGAGGCCATCAGCCCCAGCATTTT
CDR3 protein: CAWTQGGHQPQHF

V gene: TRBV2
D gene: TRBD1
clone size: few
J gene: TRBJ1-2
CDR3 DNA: TGTGCCAGCAGTGGGGACAGGGGTATTAGCTACACCTTC
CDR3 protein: CASSGDRGISYTF

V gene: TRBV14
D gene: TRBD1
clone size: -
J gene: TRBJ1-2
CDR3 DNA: TGTGCCAGCAGCCCCCTGGACAGGAGATATGGCTACACCTTC
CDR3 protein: CASSPLDRRYGYTF

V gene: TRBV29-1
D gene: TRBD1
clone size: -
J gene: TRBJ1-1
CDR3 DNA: TGCAGCGTTCCTGATGGGACAGCTAACACTGAAGCTTTCTTT
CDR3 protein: CSVPDGTANTEAFF

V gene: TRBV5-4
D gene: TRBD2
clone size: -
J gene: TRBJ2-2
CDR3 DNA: TGTGCCAGCAGCCTCATAGCGGGGGGATCGACCGGGGAGCTGTTTTTT
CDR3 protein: CASSLIAGGSTGELFF

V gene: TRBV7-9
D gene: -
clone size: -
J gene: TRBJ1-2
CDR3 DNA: TGTGCCAGCAGCTTTCAGGGGTCTCGGATTAACTATGGCTACACCTTC
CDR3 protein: CASSFQGSRINYGYTF

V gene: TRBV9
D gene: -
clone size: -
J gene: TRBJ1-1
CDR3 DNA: TGTGCCAGCAGCCCGCGGGGGCTGCCTGAAGCTTTCTTT
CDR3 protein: CASSPRGLPEAFF

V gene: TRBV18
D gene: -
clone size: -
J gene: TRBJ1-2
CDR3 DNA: TGTGCCAGCTCACCACAGACAGGACCTTATGGCTACACCTTC
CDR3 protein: CASSPQTGPYGYTF

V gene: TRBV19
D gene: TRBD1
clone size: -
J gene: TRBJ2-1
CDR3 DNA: TGTGCCAGTAGTATAGGTCTGGGACAGACTTACAATGAGCAGTTCTTC
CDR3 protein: CASSIGLGQTYNEQFF

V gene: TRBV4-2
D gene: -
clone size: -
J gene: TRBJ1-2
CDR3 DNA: TGTGCCAGCAGCCAACTTCCGGGTGACTATGGCTACACCTTC
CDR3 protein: CASSQLPGDYGYTF

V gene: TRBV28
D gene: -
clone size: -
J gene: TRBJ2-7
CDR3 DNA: TGTGCCAGCACTTCTCCCTCTGCGGGACTTCACTACGAGCAGTACTTC
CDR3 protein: CASTSPSAGLHYEQYF

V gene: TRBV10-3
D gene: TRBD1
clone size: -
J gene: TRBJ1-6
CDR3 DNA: TGTGCCACCAGGGACAGCTACGTTAATTCACCCCTCCACTTT
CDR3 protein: CATRDSYVNSPLHF

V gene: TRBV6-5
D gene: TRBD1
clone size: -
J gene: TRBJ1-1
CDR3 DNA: TGTGCCAGCAACGACAGGGGCGACACTGAAGCTTTCTTT
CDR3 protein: CASNDRGDTEAFF

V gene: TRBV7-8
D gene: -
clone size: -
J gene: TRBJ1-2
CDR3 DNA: TGTGCCAGCAGCTTAGTTACCGGGGTTGGCTATGGCTACACCTTC
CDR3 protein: CASSLVTGVGYGYTF

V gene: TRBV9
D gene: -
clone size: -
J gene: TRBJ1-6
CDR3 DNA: TGTGCCAGCAGCCACGGGGGTGGGTATTCACCCCTCCACTTT
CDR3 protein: CASSHGGGYSPLHF

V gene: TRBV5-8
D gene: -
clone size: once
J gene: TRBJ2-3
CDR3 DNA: TGTGCCAGCAGCTTGTCTGTGACAACAGATACGCAGTATTTT
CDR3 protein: CASSLSVTTDTQYF

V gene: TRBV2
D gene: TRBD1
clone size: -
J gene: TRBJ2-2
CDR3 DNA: TGTGCCAGCAGTGAACCACAGGGGGCCGGGGAGCTGTTTTTT
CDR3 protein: CASSEPQGAGELFF

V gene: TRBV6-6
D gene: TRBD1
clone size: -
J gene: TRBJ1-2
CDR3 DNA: TGTGCCAGCAGTTACTCGGGACAGAACAACTATGGCTACACCTTC
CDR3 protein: CASSYSGQNNYGYTF

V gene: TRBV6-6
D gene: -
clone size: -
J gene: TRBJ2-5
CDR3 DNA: TGTGCCAGCAGTTACGTCGTTTTAGAGACCCAGTACTTC
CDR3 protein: CASSYVVLETQYF

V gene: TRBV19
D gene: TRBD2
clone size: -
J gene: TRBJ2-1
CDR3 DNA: TGTGCCAGTAGTATCCCCGGACTAGCGGGAGGAGGTGAGCAGTTCTTC
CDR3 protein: CASSIPGLAGGGEQFF

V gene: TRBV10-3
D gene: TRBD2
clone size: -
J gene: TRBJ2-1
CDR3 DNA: TGTGCCATAGGGCTAGCTAGTCTAGCGGGGGGGCAGTTTGGTGAGCAGTTCTTC
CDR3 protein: CAIGLASLAGGQFGEQFF

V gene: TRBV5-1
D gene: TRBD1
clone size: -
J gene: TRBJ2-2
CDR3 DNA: TGCGCCAGCAGCTCGGGACAGAGGATCTACACCGGGGAGCTGTTTTTT
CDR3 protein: CASSSGQRIYTGELFF

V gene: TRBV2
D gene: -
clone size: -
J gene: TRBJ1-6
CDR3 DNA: TGTGCCAGCAGTGACAGTAGCTCACCCCTCCACTTT
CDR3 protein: CASSDSSSPLHF

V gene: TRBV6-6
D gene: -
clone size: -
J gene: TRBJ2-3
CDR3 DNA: TGTGCCAGCAGTTACGACAGAAAAATAGATACGCAGTATTTT
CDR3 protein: CASSYDRKIDTQYF

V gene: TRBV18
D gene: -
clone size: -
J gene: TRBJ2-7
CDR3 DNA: TGTGCCAGCTCACCCACAGGTACTACCTACGAGCAGTACTTC
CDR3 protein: CASSPTGTTYEQYF

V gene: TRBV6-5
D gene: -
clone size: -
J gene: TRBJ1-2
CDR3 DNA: TGTGCCAGCAGTTACTCGGGGGGAGGGTCGGCCTATGGCTACACCTTC
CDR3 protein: CASSYSGGGSAYGYTF

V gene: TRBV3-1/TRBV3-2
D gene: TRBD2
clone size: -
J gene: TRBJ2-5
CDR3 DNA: TGTGCCAGCAGGTCGGGGGGGGAGACCCAGTACTTC
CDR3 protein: CASRSGGETQYF

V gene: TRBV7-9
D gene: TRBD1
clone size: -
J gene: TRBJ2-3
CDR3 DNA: TGTGCCAGCAGCTCCACGACAGGGGGTAGCACAGATACGCAGTATTTT
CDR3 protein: CASSSTTGGSTDTQYF

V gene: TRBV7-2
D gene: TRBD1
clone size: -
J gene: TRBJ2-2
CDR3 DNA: TGTGCCAGCAGCTTCAAGCCAGGGGGAGTAGCCGGGGAGCTGTTTTTT
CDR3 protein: CASSFKPGGVAGELFF

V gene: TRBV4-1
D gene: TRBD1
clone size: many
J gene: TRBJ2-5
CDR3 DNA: TGCGCCAGCAGCCAAGGTGTAGCCGGGACAGGACCACAAGAGACCCAGTACTTC
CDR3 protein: CASSQGVAGTGPQETQYF

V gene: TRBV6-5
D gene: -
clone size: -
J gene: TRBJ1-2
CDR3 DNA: TGTGCCAGCAGTTACCTACAGGGTTATGGCTACACCTTC
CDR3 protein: CASSYLQGYGYTF

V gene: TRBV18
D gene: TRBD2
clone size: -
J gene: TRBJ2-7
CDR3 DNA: TGTGCCAGCTCAACGATCGTGGGACTAGCGGGCGCCTACGAGCAGTACTTC
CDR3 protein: CASSTIVGLAGAYEQYF

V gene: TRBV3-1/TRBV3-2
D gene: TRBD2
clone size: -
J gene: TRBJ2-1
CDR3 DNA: TGTGCCAGCAGCCAAGCGGTGGGGACTAGCGGGTTTATTGAGCAGTTCTTC
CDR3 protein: CASSQAVGTSGFIEQFF

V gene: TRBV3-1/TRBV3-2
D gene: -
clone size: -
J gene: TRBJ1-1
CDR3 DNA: TGTGCCAGCAGCTCCCCAGGGAGGGGGAACACTGAAGCTTTCTTT
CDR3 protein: CASSSPGRGNTEAFF

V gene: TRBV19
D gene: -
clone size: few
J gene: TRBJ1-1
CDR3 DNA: TGTGCCAGTAGTATTGGAACAGTTGAAGCTTTCTTT
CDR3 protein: CASSIGTVEAFF

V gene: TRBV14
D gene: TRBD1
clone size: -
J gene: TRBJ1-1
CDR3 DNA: TGTGCCAGCAGCCCTTTGGACAGGGAGGGCACTGAAGCTTTCTTT
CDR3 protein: CASSPLDREGTEAFF

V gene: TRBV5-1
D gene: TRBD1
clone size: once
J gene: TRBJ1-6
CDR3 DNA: TGCGCCAGCAGCTCCGCGGGACAGGGTAATTCACCCCTCCACTTT
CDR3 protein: CASSSAGQGNSPLHF

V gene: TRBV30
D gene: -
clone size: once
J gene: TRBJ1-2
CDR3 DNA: TGTGCCTGGCAGGGGTCGCGGGCGGGTGGCTACACCTTC
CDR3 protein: CAWQGSRAGGYTF

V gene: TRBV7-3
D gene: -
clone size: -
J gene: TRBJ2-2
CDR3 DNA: TGTGCCAGCAGCTTAACCCCCGGACTAAGTTCCGGGGAGCTGTTTTTT
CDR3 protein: CASSLTPGLSSGELFF